This T cell receptor (beta chain) was documented in a study of CD8 T cells in Susac syndrome. Whole-study findings and limits: As the study acknowledged, the number of individuals who were part of its TCR sequencing and HLA analysis was relatively small.

About this clonotype: No antigen is known for it.

The multiple sclerosis control cohort comprised treatment-naive individuals presenting with stable or active relapsing-remitting disease. TEMRA cells were FACS-enriched, unlike CD8+ and CD4+ T cells, which were negatively isolated. Random hexamers primed reverse transcription of roughly 0.5 to 1 ug RNA. TCRdb ran MiXCR on the immunoSEQ multiplex PCR reads and lists one entry per CDR3 protein. Among approximately 130,000 distinct CDR3 sequences listed, under 95% were seen once. This CDR3 has 14 amino acids. V shed 0 bases and J shed 9 bases, with 12 bases lying between them. Germline V CDR1 and CDR2: LNHNV, YYDKDF (reference sequence).

The TCR comes from a human donor with multiple sclerosis. This rearrangement joins TRBV15 to TRBJ2-4; a possible D gene is TRBD2 (6 bases). The sequenced material came from CD8+ T cells from PBMCs. The CDR3 DNA is TGTGCCACCAGCAGAGACGGAGGGATGGGCATTCAGTACTTC. It codes for CATSRDGGMGIQYF.